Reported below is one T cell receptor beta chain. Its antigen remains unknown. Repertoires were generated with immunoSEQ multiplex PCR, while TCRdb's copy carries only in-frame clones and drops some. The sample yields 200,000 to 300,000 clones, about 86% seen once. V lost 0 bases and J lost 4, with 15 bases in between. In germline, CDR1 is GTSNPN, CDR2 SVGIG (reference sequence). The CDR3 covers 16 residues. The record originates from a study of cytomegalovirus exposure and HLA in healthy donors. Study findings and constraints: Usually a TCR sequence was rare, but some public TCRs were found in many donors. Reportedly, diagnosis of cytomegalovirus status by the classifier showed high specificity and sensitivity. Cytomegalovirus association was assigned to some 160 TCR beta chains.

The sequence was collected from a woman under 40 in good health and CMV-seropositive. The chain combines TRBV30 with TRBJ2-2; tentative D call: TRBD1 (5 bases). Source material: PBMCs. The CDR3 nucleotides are TGTGCCTGGAGTGTATGGCAGGGCGAAGGCACCGGGGAGCTGTTTTTT. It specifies CAWSVWQGEGTGELFF.